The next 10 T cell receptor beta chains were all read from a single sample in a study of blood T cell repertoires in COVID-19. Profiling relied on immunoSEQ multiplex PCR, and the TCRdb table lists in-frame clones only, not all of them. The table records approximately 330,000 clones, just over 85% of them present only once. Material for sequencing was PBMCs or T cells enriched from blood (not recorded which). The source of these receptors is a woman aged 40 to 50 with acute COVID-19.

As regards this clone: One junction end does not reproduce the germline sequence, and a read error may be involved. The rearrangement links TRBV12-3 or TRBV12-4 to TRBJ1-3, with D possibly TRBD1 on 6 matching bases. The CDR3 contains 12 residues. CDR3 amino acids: CASSYRDRSEDF. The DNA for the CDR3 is TGTGCCAGCAGCTACAGGGATAGGTCTGAGGATTTT.

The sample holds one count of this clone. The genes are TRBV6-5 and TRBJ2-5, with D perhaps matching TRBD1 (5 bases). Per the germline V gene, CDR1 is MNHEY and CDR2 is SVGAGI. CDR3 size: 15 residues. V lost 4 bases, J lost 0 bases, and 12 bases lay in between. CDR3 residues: CASSSPTDDQETQYF. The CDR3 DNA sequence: TGTGCCAGCAGTTCTCCGACAGACGACCAAGAGACCCAGTACTTC.

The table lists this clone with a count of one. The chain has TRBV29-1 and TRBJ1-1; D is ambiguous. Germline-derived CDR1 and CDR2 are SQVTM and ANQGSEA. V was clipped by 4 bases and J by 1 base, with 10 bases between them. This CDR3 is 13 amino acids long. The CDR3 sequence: CSVATQWNTEAFF. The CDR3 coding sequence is TGCAGCGTTGCAACACAGTGGAACACTGAAGCTTTCTTT.

CDR3 in amino acids: CASSQGAGGYEQFF. The DNA of the CDR3 is TGTGCCAGCAGCCAAGGTGCAGGGGGTTATGAGCAGTTCTTC. The chain joins TRBV4-2 to TRBJ2-1; 7 positions agree with TRBD1. With 1 base clipped from V and 8 bases from J, the junction kept 5 bases outside the gene matches. CDR3 length: 14 amino acids. The germline CDR1 and CDR2 sequences are LGHNA and YNFKEQ.

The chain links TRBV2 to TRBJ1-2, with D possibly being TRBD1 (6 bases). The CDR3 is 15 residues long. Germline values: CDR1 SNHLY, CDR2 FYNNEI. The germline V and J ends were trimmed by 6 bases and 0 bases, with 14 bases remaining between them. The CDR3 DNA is TGTGCCAGCAGCGTACTTACAGGGACTAACTATGGCTACACCTTC. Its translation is CASSVLTGTNYGYTF.

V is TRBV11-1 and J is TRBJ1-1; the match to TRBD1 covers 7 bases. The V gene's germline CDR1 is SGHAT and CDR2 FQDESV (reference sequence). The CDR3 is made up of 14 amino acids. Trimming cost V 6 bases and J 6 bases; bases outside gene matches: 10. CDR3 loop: CASRRDREYPEAFF. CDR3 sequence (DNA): TGTGCCAGCAGAAGAGACAGGGAGTACCCTGAAGCTTTCTTT. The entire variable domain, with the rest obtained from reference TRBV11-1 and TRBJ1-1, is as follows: EAEVAQSPRYKITEKSQAVAFWCDPISGHATLYWYRQILGQGPELLVQFQDESVVDDSQLPKDRFSAERLKGVDSTLKIQPAELGDSAMYLCASRRDREYPEAFFGQGTRLTVV.

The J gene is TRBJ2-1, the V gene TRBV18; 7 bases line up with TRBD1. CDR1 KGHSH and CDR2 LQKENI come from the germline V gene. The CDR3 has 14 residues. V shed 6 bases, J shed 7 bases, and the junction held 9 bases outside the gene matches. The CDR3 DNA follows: TGTGCCAGCTCTCTCTCCACAGGGGCTAATGAGCAGTTCTTC. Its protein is CASSLSTGANEQFF.

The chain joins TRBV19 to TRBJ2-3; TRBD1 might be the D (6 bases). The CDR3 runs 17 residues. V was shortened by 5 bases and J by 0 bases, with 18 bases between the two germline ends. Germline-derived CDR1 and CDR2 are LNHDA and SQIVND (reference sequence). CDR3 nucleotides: TGTGCCAGTAGTTCGTTGAAGGGACATTCTAGCACAGATACGCAGTATTTT. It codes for CASSSLKGHSSTDTQYF.

The CDR3 spells CASSLGRQGRYTEAFF. The CDR3 region has the DNA TGTGCCAGCAGCTTGGGGAGACAGGGACGGTACACTGAAGCTTTCTTT. V and J are TRBV7-9 and TRBJ1-1; TRBD1 agrees at 7 bases. CDR3 length equals 16 residues. V was clipped by 3 bases and J by 3 bases; unmatched bases: 10. Germline assignment: CDR1 SEHNR and CDR2 FQNEAQ (reference sequence).

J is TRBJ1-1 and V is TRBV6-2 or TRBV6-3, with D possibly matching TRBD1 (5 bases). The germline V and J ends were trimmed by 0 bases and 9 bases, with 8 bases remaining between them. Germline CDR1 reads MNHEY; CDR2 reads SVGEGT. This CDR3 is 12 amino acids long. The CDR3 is CASSYSGVKAFF. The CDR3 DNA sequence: TGTGCCAGCAGTTACTCAGGGGTGAAAGCTTTCTTT.